The 23 T cell receptor beta chains below were found in one sample sequenced in a study of patients and donors after allogeneic stem cell transplantation. TCRdb re-derived calls from the RT-PCR reads in MiXCR, one entry per CDR3 protein. The sample contains hundreds of thousands of distinct CDR3 sequences, 16% of which appear only once. The source material was blood, either unsorted or a sorted T cell fraction (not recorded which). Receptors were obtained from a human donor who was either an allogeneic HSCT recipient or a stem cell or donor lymphocyte infusion donor (not recorded which). It is not recorded whose cells these are; they may come from a transplant donor.

V and J are TRBV7-6 and TRBJ2-2; tentatively, D is TRBD2 (6 bases). V shed 1 base and J shed 7 bases, with 10 bases lying between them. Per germline, CDR1 SGHVS and CDR2 FNYEAQ. The CDR3 loop spans 14 amino acids. CDR3 sequence reads: CASSLDGSLGELFF. The CDR3 DNA follows: TGTGCCAGCAGCTTAGACGGGAGCCTCGGGGAGCTGTTTTTT.

This clonotype was counted only a few times. This rearrangement joins TRBV30 to TRBJ2-5; D may match TRBD1 or TRBD2 (6 bases each). The CDR3 spans 15 residues. Germline V gene lookup returns CDR1 GTSNPN and CDR2 SVGIG (reference sequence). V gave up 8 bases and J gave up 6 bases, with 25 bases separating them. The CDR3 loop reads CARGVYDGGPQTQYF. The CDR3 DNA sequence: TGTGCCAGGGGGGTATATGATGGAGGGCCACAGACCCAGTACTTC.

This clonotype was found a few times. The chain is built from TRBV15 and TRBJ1-2; the D gene is possibly TRBD1 (6 bases). The CDR3 loop spans 16 amino acids. V lost 0 bases and J 4 bases, leaving 15 bases between the germline ends. The germline V gene encodes CDR1 LNHNV and CDR2 YYDKDF (reference sequence). The CDR3 DNA reads TGTGCCACCAGCAGAGACAGGGGACCCACTAGCTATGGCTACACCTTC. This sequence encodes CATSRDRGPTSYGYTF.

The chain links TRBV18 to TRBJ1-1; D remains unclear. From germline, CDR1 is KGHSH and CDR2 LQKENI. CDR3 length: 14 residues. The V end was cut by 5 bases, the J end by 1 base, with 11 bases between. Here the CDR3 DNA reads TGTGCCAGCTCATTAACCGACTGGAACACTGAAGCTTTCTTT. This encodes CASSLTDWNTEAFF.

The chain is built from TRBV5-1 and TRBJ2-3; 8 nucleotides match TRBD1. J gave up 2 bases and V 4 bases, and 3 bases lay outside the gene matches. This CDR3 spans 14 amino acids. Germline V gene data show CDR1 as SGHRS and CDR2 as YFSETQ. The CDR3 here is CASSKDRDTDTQYF. CDR3 bases: TGCGCCAGCAGCAAGGACAGGGACACAGATACGCAGTATTTT.

Only a few counts were recorded for this clonotype. This chain links TRBV5-1 with TRBJ2-5; 9 bases fit TRBD1. V shed 4 bases and J 4 bases; nucleotides not matched to a gene: 8. The CDR3 contains 15 residues. CDR1 is SGHRS and CDR2 is YFSETQ in the germline V gene. The CDR3 DNA follows: TGCGCCAGCAGCGGACAGGGGCGCCCCGGAGAGACCCAGTACTTC. Translating gives CASSGQGRPGETQYF. Filled out from reference TRBV5-1 and TRBJ2-5, the complete variable domain reads KAGVTQTPRYLIKTRGQQVTLSCSPISGHRSVSWYQQTPGQGLQFLFEYFSETQRNKGNFPGRFSGRQFSNSRSEMNVSTLELGDSALYLCASSGQGRPGETQYFGPGTRLLVL.

V gene TRBV9 combines with J gene TRBJ1-4; TRBD1 matches at 9 bases. The CDR3 contains 16 residues. CDR1 and CDR2 from the germline V gene are SGDLS and YYNGEE. The ends lost 4 bases at V and 7 bases at J; junction bases unmatched: 11. This chain's CDR3 is CASSSRTGGRGEKLFF. In DNA, the CDR3 is TGTGCCAGCAGCTCCCGCACAGGGGGCAGAGGTGAAAAACTGTTTTTT. Supplemented by reference TRBV9 and TRBJ1-4, the full variable domain reads DSGVTQTPKHLITATGQRVTLRCSPRSGDLSVYWYQQSLDQGLQFLIQYYNGEERAKGNILERFSAQQFPDLHSELNLSSLELGDSALYFCASSSRTGGRGEKLFFGSGTQLSVL.

The chain combines TRBV6-1 with TRBJ2-2; either TRBD1 or TRBD2 may supply D (5 bases each). Germline CDR1 is MNHNS and CDR2 is SASEGT. V was clipped by 7 bases and J by 1 base, with 10 bases between them. This CDR3 has 14 amino acids. CDR3 sequence reads: CASNPGRNTGELFF. In DNA form, the CDR3 reads TGTGCCAGCAATCCGGGACGGAACACCGGGGAGCTGTTTTTT.

V and J are TRBV6-5 and TRBJ2-2; 9 nucleotides align to TRBD1. After removal of 0 bases from V and 5 bases from J, the junction contained 1 base not matched to a gene. CDR1 and CDR2 (germline): MNHEY, SVGAGI. The CDR3 covers 15 residues. CDR3 protein: CASSYSTGGTGELFF. The DNA for the CDR3 is TGTGCCAGCAGTTACTCGACAGGGGGGACCGGGGAGCTGTTTTTT.

The sample holds a few counts of this clonotype. The rearrangement uses TRBV5-1 and TRBJ2-5, with a possible D match to TRBD1 (5 bases). With 2 bases removed from V and 5 bases from J, the gap between germline ends came to 19 bases. CDR3 length equals 16 residues. The V gene's germline CDR1 is SGHRS and CDR2 YFSETQ. The CDR3 DNA reads TGCGCCAGCAGCTTTTTCCTAAAGGGGCCGACGGAGACCCAGTACTTC. This codes for CASSFFLKGPTETQYF.

As to this clonotype: Compared with germline, one end of the junction differs, possibly owing to a read error. V and J are TRBV30 and TRBJ2-3; TRBD2 is a possible D gene (6 bases). Germline V CDR1 and CDR2: GTSNPN, SVGIG (reference sequence). The CDR3 covers 13 residues. CDR3: CAWERALTDAQYF. CDR3 DNA sequence: TGTGCCTGGGAGCGGGCCCTCACAGATGCGCAGTATTTT.

The V gene is TRBV12-3 or TRBV12-4, the J gene TRBJ1-1, with 7 bases aligning to TRBD1. This CDR3 is 12 amino acids long. Trimming at V came to 6 bases and at J to 6 bases, leaving 4 bases not matched to a gene. The CDR3 sequence is CASRKTGPEAFF. DNA for the CDR3: TGTGCCAGCAGGAAGACAGGGCCTGAAGCTTTCTTT.

This clonotype has just a few counts. V usage is TRBV27 and J usage is TRBJ1-2; D perhaps matches TRBD1 (5 bases). The CDR3 is 12 residues long. The germline gives CDR1 MNHEY, CDR2 SMNVEV (reference sequence). V was pared by 4 bases and J by 8 bases, with 11 bases between. CDR3 sequence (DNA): TGTGCCAGCAGTTCCCAGGGTGAAGGCTACACCTTC. This encodes CASSSQGEGYTF.

The rearrangement joins TRBV20-1 to TRBJ1-6; D unresolved. Trimming took off 6 bases at V and 4 bases at J, with 16 bases between the two ends. Looked up from germline, CDR1 is DFQATT and CDR2 is SNEGSKA (reference sequence). CDR3 length equals 15 residues. The CDR3 loop reads CSAKRLDGYNSPLHF. CDR3 in DNA: TGCAGTGCCAAGCGGTTGGACGGATATAATTCACCCCTCCACTTT.

This chain links TRBV2 with TRBJ1-5; 7 bases match TRBD1. The V and J ends lost 6 bases and 6 bases, in that order; junction bases with no gene match: 5. Germline V CDR1 and CDR2: SNHLY, FYNNEI. This CDR3 is 13 amino acids long. CDR3 sequence reads: CASRMTGIQPQHF. Here the CDR3 DNA reads TGTGCCAGCAGGATGACAGGGATTCAGCCCCAGCATTTT. Together with reference TRBV2 and TRBJ1-5, the CDR3 gives the full variable domain: EPEVTQTPSHQVTQMGQEVILRCVPISNHLYFYWYRQILGQKVEFLVSFYNNEISEKSEIFDDQFSVERPDGSNFTLKIRSTKLEDSAMYFCASRMTGIQPQHFGDGTRLSIL.

This clonotype was observed at least ten times. This sequence joins TRBV7-6 and TRBJ2-1, with TRBD2 as a possible D gene (5 bases). V shed 2 bases and J shed 0 bases, with 17 bases lying between them. Per germline, CDR1 SGHVS and CDR2 FNYEAQ. The CDR3 sequence is 18 residues long. CDR3 in DNA: TGTGCCAGCAGCTTATCGGCTAGCTCAACGAGCTCCTACAATGAGCAGTTCTTC. Amino acids: CASSLSASSTSSYNEQFF.

Only a few counts were recorded for this clonotype. The rearrangement uses TRBV12-3 or TRBV12-4 and TRBJ1-1; perhaps TRBD1 as D (6 bases). Deletions cut 3 bases from V and 4 bases from J, with 15 bases between. The CDR3 has 15 amino acids. The CDR3 DNA reads as TGTGCCAGCAGTTTTCCGGGGGCGGTGAGCACTGAAGCTTTCTTT. Residues: CASSFPGAVSTEAFF.

This clonotype showed up just a few times. This chain joins TRBV5-4 and TRBJ2-1, with 7 bases matching TRBD2. The CDR3 totals 17 residues. Germline lookup yields CDR1 SGHNT and CDR2 YYREEE (reference sequence). V shed 0 bases and J 1 base; nucleotides not matched to a gene: 7. The CDR3 nucleotides read TGTGCCAGCAGCTTGGAGGGAGGGATGCAATCCTACAATGAGCAGTTCTTC. It encodes CASSLEGGMQSYNEQFF.

This chain links TRBV7-8 with TRBJ2-2, with D perhaps given as TRBD1 or TRBD2 (5 bases each). V lost 5 bases and J lost 6, with 25 bases in between. Germline V CDR1 and CDR2: SGHVS, FQNEAQ. The length of the CDR3 is 18 residues. The CDR3 is CASSRIGTLSSRPGELFF. The CDR3 nucleotides are TGTGCCAGCAGCCGAATAGGGACCCTAAGTTCTAGACCCGGGGAGCTGTTTTTT.

This clonotype came up a few times. The chain employs TRBV7-2 and TRBJ2-3, with 9 bases fitting TRBD2. CDR3 length: 15 residues. The junction had 3 bases not matched to a gene; V was cut back by 3 bases and J by 2 bases. Germline CDR1 reads SGHTA; CDR2 reads FQGNSA. CDR3 sequence reads: CASSLERGVTDTQYF. The CDR3 DNA follows: TGTGCCAGCAGCTTGGAGCGGGGGGTCACAGATACGCAGTATTTT.

CDR3 sequence (DNA): TGTGCCAGCTCTCCCCGGGACACCAACACCGGGGAGCTGTTTTTT. Amino acids: CASSPRDTNTGELFF. This rearrangement joins TRBV18 to TRBJ2-2, with D possibly matching TRBD1 (6 bases). Germline CDR1 and CDR2: KGHSH and LQKENI. Trimming took 6 bases from V and 2 from J, leaving 13 bases between them. The CDR3 extends over 15 amino acids.

The chain carries TRBV19 and TRBJ2-1; TRBD2 agrees at 10 bases. Trimming removed 3 bases from V and 0 bases from J; junction bases left unmatched: 5. This CDR3 is built from 17 residues. The germline CDR1 and CDR2 sequences are LNHDA and SQIVND (reference sequence). The CDR3 DNA follows: TGTGCCAGTAGTATTAGGCTAGCGGGAGCCTCCTACAATGAGCAGTTCTTC. Encoded protein: CASSIRLAGASYNEQFF.

The chain is built from TRBV5-6 and TRBJ2-5; 7 nucleotides line up with TRBD2. Germline V gene data show CDR1 as SGHDT and CDR2 as YYEEEE. There are 15 residues in the CDR3. V was pared by 2 bases and J by 7 bases, with 11 bases of the junction left unmatched. The CDR3 DNA follows: TGTGCCAGCAGCTTCAGCGGGGCTAAACCGGGGACCCAGTACTTC. This gives the protein CASSFSGAKPGTQYF.